This T cell receptor (beta chain) was observed in a study of CD8+CD57+ T cells in acquired aplastic anemia. Study overall: Quantities of DNA derived from sorted CD4+ and CD8+ cells averaged approximately 3.3 ug. Healthy donor CD4+ cell samples had a mean of approximately 10 million reads. Overall study findings and caveats: Almost 30 shared CD8+ CDR3s appeared highly expressed within patients' immunodominant clones. Any difference that existed in CD8+ Simpson's diversity between patients and controls was not significant.

V lost 3 bases and J 0 bases, leaving 8 bases between the germline ends. Germline V lookup: CDR1 SGDLS, CDR2 YYNGEE. CDR3 length equals 14 residues. Profiling of TCR beta VDJ combinations and CDR3 sequences used genomic DNA as template. TCRdb redid the calling of the reads with MiXCR, one entry per CDR3 protein. The data show about 220,000 distinct CDR3 sequences, with 30% to 40% seen just once and roughly 1.1% held by the top ten. This clonotype was counted at least ten times. The antigen is not known. The sequence was obtained from a human donor in good health, serving as a control. The rearrangement joins TRBV9 to TRBJ2-3; D is undetermined. Sequencing input: sorted CD4+, CD8+, or CD8+CD57+ T cells (not recorded which) from PBMCs. The CDR3 DNA sequence: TGTGCCAGCAGCGCGACGTATAGCACAGATACGCAGTATTTT. Translated, it gives CASSATYSTDTQYF.